This T cell receptor beta chain was captured by sequencing in a study of control samples from healthy donors and cancer patients. Libraries were prepared by immunoSEQ multiplex PCR; TCRdb keeps only in-frame clonotypes and omits some of them. The sample records fewer than 120,000 clones, more than 75% being singletons. CDR1 and CDR2 (germline): LNHDA, SQIVND (reference sequence). The CDR3 is made up of 15 amino acids. V lost 5 bases to trimming and J lost 6 bases, with 19 bases between them. The receptor comes from a woman between 55 and 75 years old with lung cancer. Input material: PBMCs. The chain uses TRBV19 and TRBJ1-2; TRBD1 is a possible D gene (6 bases). The CDR3 loop reads CASSLLGGLSDGYTF. Written as DNA, the CDR3 is TGTGCCAGTAGTCTACTCGGGGGCTTGTCCGATGGCTACACCTTC. Using reference TRBV19 and TRBJ1-2 for the parts outside the CDR3, the full variable domain is DGGITQSPKYLFRKEGQNVTLSCEQNLNHDAMYWYRQDPGQGLRLIYYSQIVNDFQKGDIAEGYSVSREKKESFPLTVTSAQKNPTAFYLCASSLLGGLSDGYTFGSGTRLTVV.